The 17 T cell receptor beta chains presented below share a single source sample, sequenced in a study of cytomegalovirus exposure and HLA in healthy donors. Data came from immunoSEQ multiplex PCR; TCRdb stores just in-frame clones and leaves some out. This sample has more than 110,000 clones, with 85% to 95% found just once. The sequenced material came from PBMCs. All receptors come from a man younger than 35 in good health and CMV-seropositive.

The V call is TRBV4-1, the J call TRBJ1-5; D gene uncertain. The CDR3 extends over 15 amino acids. CDR1 and CDR2 (germline): MGHRA, YSYEKL. V lost 3 bases, J lost 1 base, and 10 bases lay in between. The CDR3, as DNA: TGCGCCAGCAGCCAGGAGGCCTTCAGCAATCAGCCCCAGCATTTT. It encodes CASSQEAFSNQPQHF.

The rearrangement uses TRBV27 and TRBJ2-7; D is unclear. This CDR3 has 13 residues. Germline CDR1 is MNHEY and CDR2 is SMNVEV (reference sequence). The V and J ends lost 6 bases and 0 bases respectively, with 9 bases between them. CDR3 bases: TGTGCCAGCAGGAACAGTGACTCCTACGAGCAGTACTTC. Amino acids: CASRNSDSYEQYF.

The J gene is TRBJ2-1, the V gene TRBV6-5; maybe TRBD1 (6 bases). Germline assignment: CDR1 MNHEY and CDR2 SVGAGI. With 8 bases removed from V and 5 bases from J, the gap between germline ends came to 19 bases. The CDR3 contains 15 residues. The CDR3 DNA is TGTGCCAGCGAGAAACAAGGGGGTAAGAACAATGAGCAGTTCTTC. Its protein is CASEKQGGKNNEQFF.

The chain employs TRBV2 and TRBJ1-5; 7 bases align to TRBD1. The CDR3 is 17 residues long. J gave up 4 bases and V 1 base, and 10 bases lay outside the gene matches. CDR1 is SNHLY, CDR2 FYNNEI, per germline. This CDR3 reads CASSEEVTGLLNQPQHF. As DNA, the CDR3 is TGTGCCAGCAGTGAAGAGGTGACAGGGCTACTTAATCAGCCCCAGCATTTT.

The chain joins TRBV28 to TRBJ2-4; D is perhaps TRBD1 (6 bases). V lost 2 bases, J lost 8 bases, and 19 bases lay in between. From germline, CDR1 is MDHEN and CDR2 SYDVKM. This CDR3 spans 16 amino acids. The CDR3 nucleotides are TGTGCCAGCAGTTTAAGGACAGCGGATTCCTGGGACATTCAGTACTTC. Amino acids: CASSLRTADSWDIQYF.

This clone showed up just a few times. This chain uses TRBV5-1 with TRBJ2-1; TRBD2 aligns across 8 bases. The CDR3 sequence is 16 residues long. The V and J ends lost 0 bases and 0 bases, in that order; junction bases with no gene match: 2. In germline, CDR1 is SGHRS, CDR2 YFSETQ. In nucleotides, the CDR3 is TGCGCCAGCAGCTTGGGAACTAGCGGCTCCTACAATGAGCAGTTCTTC. This codes for CASSLGTSGSYNEQFF. Filled out from reference TRBV5-1 and TRBJ2-1, the complete variable domain reads KAGVTQTPRYLIKTRGQQVTLSCSPISGHRSVSWYQQTPGQGLQFLFEYFSETQRNKGNFPGRFSGRQFSNSRSEMNVSTLELGDSALYLCASSLGTSGSYNEQFFGPGTRLTVL.

This sequence joins TRBV5-8 and TRBJ2-7; D may be TRBD2 (6 bases). CDR3 size: 16 residues. Germline V gives CDR1 SGHTS, CDR2 YDEGEE. Deletions cut 4 bases from V and 0 bases from J, with 17 bases between. CDR3 protein: CASSEIPGLSSYEQYF. CDR3 coding DNA: TGTGCCAGCAGCGAAATACCGGGACTTAGCTCCTACGAGCAGTACTTC.

This clone came up a few times. V usage is TRBV5-1 and J usage is TRBJ2-1, with 12 bases lining up with TRBD2. The trim removed 0 bases at V and 8 bases at J, leaving 9 bases unmatched. This CDR3 has 17 residues. Germline V lookup: CDR1 SGHRS, CDR2 YFSETQ. As DNA, the CDR3 is TGCGCCAGCAGCTTGGTGGCTAGCGGGAGGGCCGGTGATGAGCAGTTCTTC. Its protein product is CASSLVASGRAGDEQFF.

The V gene is TRBV28, the J gene TRBJ2-1, with D uncertain. CDR1 and CDR2 from the germline V gene are MDHEN and SYDVKM. V lost 4 bases, J lost 1 base, and 11 bases lay in between. The CDR3 extends over 15 amino acids. CDR3 in DNA: TGTGCCAGCAGTTCTGGGTCCGGGTCCTACAATGAGCAGTTCTTC. Residues: CASSSGSGSYNEQFF. Full variable domain (outside the CDR3, taken from reference TRBV28 and TRBJ2-1): DVKVTQSSRYLVKRTGEKVFLECVQDMDHENMFWYRQDPGLGLRLIYFSYDVKMKEKGDIPEGYSVSREKKERFSLILESASTNQTSMYLCASSSGSGSYNEQFFGPGTRLTVL.

This chain links TRBV6-1 with TRBJ2-7, with TRBD2 identical over 11 bases. Per germline, CDR1 MNHNS and CDR2 SASEGT. The ends lost 7 bases at V and 3 bases at J; junction bases unmatched: 8. The CDR3 covers 15 residues. The CDR3 region has the DNA TGTGCCAGCATTCGACTAGCGGGATCCGTCTACGAGCAGTACTTC. Protein sequence: CASIRLAGSVYEQYF.

The rearrangement links TRBV28 to TRBJ2-3; 9 nucleotides align to TRBD1. The CDR3 totals 14 residues. CDR1 and CDR2 from the germline V gene are MDHEN and SYDVKM. The CDR3 reads CASNRDRGTDTQYF. CDR3 sequence (DNA): TGTGCATCAAACCGGGACAGGGGCACAGATACGCAGTATTTT.

The chain has TRBV29-1 and TRBJ2-7; TRBD1 matches at 7 bases. Germline V gives CDR1 SQVTM, CDR2 ANQGSEA. This CDR3 region has 13 residues. V lost 6 bases and J lost 2; bases outside the gene matches: 7. In DNA form, the CDR3 reads TGCAGCGTATTACAGGGGAATGCCTACGAGCAGTACTTC. Translating gives CSVLQGNAYEQYF.

The V and J genes are TRBV29-1 and TRBJ2-7; the match to TRBD1 covers 11 bases. The V segment lost 6 bases and the J segment 3 bases; nucleotides outside the gene matches: 4. The CDR3 is 13 residues long. Germline V gives CDR1 SQVTM, CDR2 ANQGSEA. CDR3 bases: TGCAGCGTGGGACAGGGGGGATTCTACGAGCAGTACTTC. Its translation is CSVGQGGFYEQYF.

The V call is TRBV30, the J call TRBJ2-4; TRBD1 matches at 7 bases. Germline-derived CDR1 and CDR2 are GTSNPN and SVGIG (reference sequence). CDR3 length: 14 amino acids. The junction had 9 bases not matched to a gene; V was cut back by 4 bases and J by 6 bases. CDR3 protein: CAWNEGAVRNIQYF. The DNA for the CDR3 is TGTGCCTGGAACGAGGGGGCTGTCCGAAACATTCAGTACTTC.

This chain links TRBV7-9 with TRBJ2-3; the D gene is possibly TRBD2 (6 bases). The CDR3 is 14 residues long. Germline assignment: CDR1 SEHNR and CDR2 FQNEAQ (reference sequence). Trimming removed 3 bases at V and 6 bases at J, with 13 bases between. The CDR3 DNA sequence: TGTGCCAGCAGCTTTAGCGGATCGAGGGATACGCAGTATTTT. Translation: CASSFSGSRDTQYF.

The V call is TRBV7-9, the J call TRBJ2-2, with 9 bases identical to TRBD2. Germline CDR1 is SEHNR and CDR2 is FQNEAQ (reference sequence). Trimming cost V 8 bases and J 1 base; bases outside gene matches: 17. The CDR3 runs to 19 residues. The chain's CDR3 is CASSGLAGRGVRNTGELFF. The DNA for the CDR3 is TGTGCCAGCTCGGGACTAGCCGGGAGAGGGGTTCGGAACACCGGGGAGCTGTTTTTT.

This rearrangement joins TRBV7-9 to TRBJ2-7; 7 bases align to TRBD2. Trimming took 3 bases from V and 2 from J; bases not matched to a gene: 13. CDR3 length: 17 residues. CDR1 and CDR2 (germline): SEHNR, FQNEAQ (reference sequence). The CDR3 DNA follows: TGTGCCAGCAGCTTCATCCCGTCTAGCGGAAGGCCCTACGAGCAGTACTTC. It specifies CASSFIPSSGRPYEQYF. Combining the CDR3 with reference TRBV7-9 and TRBJ2-7 gives the whole variable domain DTGVSQNPRHKITKRGQNVTFRCDPISEHNRLYWYRQTLGQGPEFLTYFQNEAQLEKSRLLSDRFSAERPKGSFSTLEIQRTEQGDSAMYLCASSFIPSSGRPYEQYFGPGTRLTVT.